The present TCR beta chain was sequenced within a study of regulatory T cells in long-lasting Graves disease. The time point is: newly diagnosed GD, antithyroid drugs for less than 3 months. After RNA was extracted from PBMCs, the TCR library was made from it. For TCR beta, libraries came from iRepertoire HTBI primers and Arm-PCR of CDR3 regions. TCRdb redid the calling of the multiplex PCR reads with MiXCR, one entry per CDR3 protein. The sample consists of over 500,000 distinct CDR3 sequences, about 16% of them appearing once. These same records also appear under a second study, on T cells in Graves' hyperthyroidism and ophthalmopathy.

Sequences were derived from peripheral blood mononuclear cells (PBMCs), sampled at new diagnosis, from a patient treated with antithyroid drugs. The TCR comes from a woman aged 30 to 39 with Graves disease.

The CDR3 protein is CASSLPPPGLAGTSSYNEQFF. The DNA of the CDR3 is TGTGCCAGCAGTCTCCCTCCTCCCGGACTAGCGGGGACAAGCTCCTACAATGAGCAGTTCTTC. J is TRBJ2-1 and V is TRBV28, with 12 bases matching TRBD2. The CDR3 spans 21 residues. CDR1 is MDHEN, CDR2 SYDVKM, per germline. V lost 5 bases to trimming and J lost 0 bases; unmatched junction nucleotides: 17. Filled out from reference TRBV28 and TRBJ2-1, the complete variable domain reads DVKVTQSSRYLVKRTGEKVFLECVQDMDHENMFWYRQDPGLGLRLIYFSYDVKMKEKGDIPEGYSVSREKKERFSLILESASTNQTSMYLCASSLPPPGLAGTSSYNEQFFGPGTRLTVL.